This TCR beta chain derives from a study of cytomegalovirus exposure and HLA in healthy donors. Study results and caveats: V- and J-gene trimming in TCR beta was tied to a missense DCLRE1C variant by an analysis performed later.

This clone was recorded a few times. What it binds is unknown. Researchers ran the PCR with 60 Vbeta and 13 Jbeta primers. Sequencing used immunoSEQ multiplex PCR; TCRdb keeps in-frame clones, though not all of them. This table has 130,000 or so clones, over 8% appearing once. The sequence was collected from a man aged 40-50 years in good health and CMV-seronegative. The sequenced sample consisted of PBMCs.

CDR3 nucleotides: TGTGCCAGCAGCTTTACGAGGCAAGAGACCCAGTACTTC. Its protein is CASSFTRQETQYF. This rearrangement joins TRBV7-3 to TRBJ2-5, with D unresolved. Trimming took 3 bases from V and 2 from J, leaving 7 bases between them. There are 13 residues in the CDR3. The V gene's germline CDR1 is SGHTA and CDR2 FQGTGA.